This entry describes one TCR beta chain. Its antigen is not known. The sample originates from a study of cytotoxic CD8 clonotypes in ibrutinib-treated CLL. Study background: After treatment lasting a median roughly 13 months, range 6 to 36, response samples were collected. Samples averaged approximately 260,000 productive templates and tens of thousands of productive rearrangements.

The length of the CDR3 is 15 residues. V was shortened by 5 bases and J by 6 bases, with 19 bases between the two germline ends. The germline gives CDR1 SGHTA, CDR2 FQGNSA. Using immunoSEQ multiplex PCR, the repertoire was profiled, and TCRdb retains in-frame clones only, with some absent. This table holds roughly 300,000 clones, more than 70% found once. Study-level results: Relative to age-matched healthy donors, clonality at baseline was higher, and it tracked circulating CD8+ T-cell counts. Upon ibrutinib response clonality rose, and upon progression it fell back toward baseline.

This chain connects TRBV7-2 to TRBJ1-2; D might be TRBD1 (6 bases). The clonotype comes from a human donor with chronic lymphocytic leukemia. Sequencing used PBMCs, obtained at disease progression, from a patient treated with ibrutinib. The DNA for the CDR3 is TGTGCCAGCAGCCCGGGGGGCAGTGGATCCCATGGCTACACCTTC. This encodes CASSPGGSGSHGYTF.